This T cell receptor beta chain stems from a study of blood T cells in healthy people across ages. Overall study: Per two T cells, template switching captured roughly one barcoded beta molecule.

Using a J-beta primer mix together with a sample-barcoded 5' primer, a second PCR was run for about 6 to 11 cycles. TCRdb processed the 5' RACE reads anew with MiXCR; each CDR3 protein has one entry. Among roughly 1.9 million distinct CDR3 sequences listed, around 40% were seen once. Specimen: blood. This receptor was obtained from a human donor in good health.

The CDR3: CASVTGDGANYGYTF. The CDR3 nucleotides read TGTGCCAGCGTAACGGGGGATGGAGCTAACTATGGCTACACCTTC. This sequence joins TRBV4-2 and TRBJ1-2; D is perhaps TRBD1 (5 bases). Germline V lookup: CDR1 LGHNA, CDR2 YNFKEQ. The CDR3 loop spans 15 amino acids. Trimming took 8 bases from V and 0 from J, leaving 16 bases between them.